The 8 T cell receptor beta chains below come from one sample, sequenced in a study of human T cells and chemical hapten exposure. MiXCR, run by TCRdb on the RACE reads, gives a single entry per CDR3 protein. Among just under 65,000 distinct CDR3 sequences listed, more than 9.5% were seen once. Documented time point: patch test 3, about 24 weeks after DPC sensitization. Treatment reported: therapeutic diphenylcyclopropenone sensitization with weekly scalp DPC. The sequencing here drew on whole blood, taken in connection with sensitization to the hapten diphenylcyclopropenone (DPC). The origin of the receptors is a woman aged 25 to 39 with alopecia areata. Some clones in this sample may be carry-over from other donors' samples.

This clonotype was recorded at least ten times. V and J are TRBV7-2 and TRBJ1-1; TRBD1 matches at 7 bases. The CDR3 is 14 amino acids. Germline V gene data show CDR1 as SGHTA and CDR2 as FQGNSA. The junction had 6 bases not matched to a gene; V was cut back by 1 base and J by 7 bases. In DNA, the CDR3 is TGTGCCAGCAGCTTAGGAGGGGGACAGATTGAAGCTTTCTTT. Translating it yields CASSLGGGQIEAFF.

This clonotype was detected many times. This sequence joins TRBV6-5 and TRBJ2-7; D gene ambiguous. The CDR3 covers 15 residues. CDR1 and CDR2 (germline): MNHEY, SVGAGI. Between the trimmed V and J ends, which lost 6 bases and 3 bases, there was a span of 18 bases. CDR3 sequence reads: CASSAATGDHYEQYF. The CDR3 nucleotides read TGTGCCAGCAGCGCTGCGACGGGTGACCACTACGAGCAGTACTTC.

Only a few counts were recorded for this clonotype. This chain uses TRBV12-3 or TRBV12-4 with TRBJ2-1; D is possibly TRBD1 (6 bases). The CDR3 spans 15 residues. V was clipped by 6 bases and J by 2 bases, with 14 bases between them. CDR3 residues: CASRWTDTTYNEQFF. CDR3 in DNA: TGTGCCAGCAGGTGGACAGATACGACCTACAATGAGCAGTTCTTC.

This clonotype showed up just a few times. The chain uses TRBV28 and TRBJ2-1; 7 nucleotides line up with TRBD1. From germline, CDR1 is MDHEN and CDR2 SYDVKM. The ends lost 6 bases at V and 8 bases at J; junction bases unmatched: 7. This CDR3 comprises 13 residues. CDR3 sequence (DNA): TGTGCCAGCAGCCCTGACAGGGACCATGAGCAGTTCTTC. Protein product: CASSPDRDHEQFF.

This clonotype was seen a handful of times. V is TRBV7-2 and J is TRBJ2-2; D gene ambiguous. Germline V CDR1 and CDR2: SGHTA, FQGNSA. This CDR3 is 13 amino acids long. Trimming took 5 bases from V and 6 from J, leaving 10 bases between them. CDR3 loop: CASSGRGAGELFF. The CDR3 DNA reads TGTGCCAGCAGCGGACGAGGAGCCGGGGAGCTGTTTTTT.

This clonotype occurred a few times. The genes are TRBV18 and TRBJ2-1, with 8 positions matching TRBD2. Germline trimming cut 5 bases from V and 3 bases from J; bases unmatched to any gene: 3. The CDR3 length is 14 residues. Germline CDR1 reads KGHSH; CDR2 reads LQKENI. The chain's CDR3 is CASSSGSGYNEQFF. CDR3 DNA: TGTGCCAGCTCAAGCGGGAGCGGCTACAATGAGCAGTTCTTC.

This clonotype was detected ten times or more. The chain has TRBV29-1 and TRBJ1-1; D may be TRBD1 (6 bases). V was trimmed by 7 bases and J by 9 bases, leaving 12 bases between them. Germline assignment: CDR1 SQVTM and CDR2 ANQGSEA. The CDR3 runs to 10 residues. The CDR3 nucleotides are TGCAGCGCTGAGAGGGACAAAGCTTTCTTT. This translates into CSAERDKAFF.

This clonotype has ten or more counts. The J gene is TRBJ1-1, the V gene TRBV10-3; no clear D gene. The CDR3 totals 15 residues. Germline loops: CDR1 ENHRY, CDR2 SYGVKD. V lost 6 bases to trimming and J lost 1 base, with 15 bases between them. The CDR3 region is CAIRATRDQNTEAFF. The CDR3 DNA reads as TGTGCCATCAGGGCTACCCGGGATCAGAACACTGAAGCTTTCTTT.